A single sample is the source of the 3 T cell receptor beta chains below, sequenced in a study of blood T cell repertoires in COVID-19. Libraries were prepared by immunoSEQ multiplex PCR; TCRdb keeps only in-frame clonotypes and omits some of them. The sample consists of 200,000 to 250,000 clones, approximately 89% of them appearing once. Sequencing was done on a sample of peripheral blood. The receptors here all came from a woman aged 40 to 49 with acute or convalescent COVID-19.

The CDR3 DNA is TGTGCTAGTGGGCGAAACAGGGAGACAGATACGCAGTATTTT. Residues: CASGRNRETDTQYF. The genes are TRBV12-5 and TRBJ2-3; tentative D call: TRBD1 (6 bases). The CDR3 loop spans 14 amino acids. The V and J ends lost 6 bases and 3 bases respectively, with 13 bases between them. Looked up from germline, CDR1 is LGHNT and CDR2 is FRNRAP. The full variable domain, completed using reference TRBV12-5 and TRBJ2-3, is DARVTQTPRHKVTEMGQEVTMRCQPILGHNTVFWYRQTMMQGLELLAYFRNRAPLDDSGMPKDRFSAEMPDATLATLKIQPSEPRDSAVYFCASGRNRETDTQYFGPGTRLTVL.

The V and J genes are TRBV3-1 (or the pseudogene TRBV3-2) and TRBJ2-1; weak D call: TRBD2 (7 bases). This CDR3 region has 15 residues. From germline, CDR1 is LGHDT and CDR2 YNNKEL (reference sequence). The ends were cut back, 1 base at V and 7 bases at J, with 14 bases in the middle. The CDR3 DNA reads TGTGCCAGCAGCCAAGCATATAAGGGGGGGAATGAGCAGTTCTTC. Residues: CASSQAYKGGNEQFF.

With respect to this clone: A read error may account for a junction end that differs from germline. This rearrangement joins TRBV27 to TRBJ2-3, with 11 bases aligning to TRBD2. The CDR3 runs to 20 residues. The germline CDR1 and CDR2 sequences are MNHEY and SMNVEV (reference sequence). The CDR3 sequence: CASSLSFTSGSHPSTDTQYF. As DNA, the CDR3 is TGTGCCAGCAGTCTATCGTTTACTAGCGGGAGCCATCCTAGCACAGATACGCAGTATTTT.